Described below is a single T cell receptor (beta chain) sequence and its context. No cognate antigen has been identified for it. Nothing much larger sits one base from this clone, and base qualities are not available. The data stem from a study of blood T cells in healthy people across ages (dated by TCRdb to about 2015). About the full investigation: In model experiments, roughly one uniquely barcoded TCR beta cDNA molecule per two T cells was captured by template switching. Using deep sequencing normalized with unique cDNA molecular identifiers, the study measured how TCR beta repertoire diversity changes with age. Four age groups were formed from the donors: young (average roughly 15 years), middle-aged (approximately 40), aged (roughly 56) and long-lived (approximately 78). Donors of different ages were randomly distributed across sequencing lanes to avoid experimental bias. Using the same blood draw, the study looked at two additional independent replicas of 1 million unique cDNA reads for two donors, one aged 18 to 29 and the other aged 80 or older.

The CDR3 numbers 18 residues from cysteine through phenylalanine. Only CDR3 DNA remains: 54 bases, in frame from the first base. V has 5 bases trimmed and J has 3 bases trimmed; junction bases matching no gene number 14. From the germline V gene, CDR1 is SGHTA and CDR2 is FQGNSA. Library generation was performed with 5' RACE. These reads were obtained on an Illumina HiSeq 2500. A second PCR of roughly 7 to 11 cycles was performed with a sample-barcoded 5' primer and a J-beta primer mix. A template-switch 5' adaptor carrying 12 random nucleotides introduced a unique molecular identifier onto each TCR beta cDNA molecule. Each sample yielded at least 3 million CDR3-containing paired-end reads. The Mint cDNA synthesis kit, primed by a TRBC-specific oligonucleotide, was used to synthesize first-strand cDNA from all RNA. After uracil-DNA glycosylase treatment, a first 18-cycle PCR used universal primers M1SS and BC2_uni_R on all cDNA. The authors' analysis ran thus. Each sample was normalized by randomly selecting 1 million high-quality reads, each carrying a distinct molecular identifier. Instead of being binned into consensus sequences, reads that shared molecular identifiers were thrown out. CDR3 identification, clonotype clustering and error correction used MiTCR with a Q25 quality threshold and the strictest error-elimination algorithm. Lower-bound total TCR beta diversity was estimated with a nonparametric unseen species model using Euler transformation. Using fastp trimming at Q25 and MiXCR clonotype assembly, TCRdb reanalyzed the public sequencing data and kept in-frame beta chains. Entries are consolidated by CDR3 protein sequence, retaining the most common genes and DNA. These V and J calls originate from TCRdb's pipeline instead of the authors' own analysis. The sample has 550,000 to 700,000 distinct CDR3 sequences on record, 25% to 30% of them singletons. In total, the top ten clones hold 18% of the sample.

Systemically healthy Caucasian individuals from Russia, around 38 in total and aged about 6 to 90 years, were included as donors. Each donor gave ten milliliters of peripheral blood, collected into EDTA-treated Vacutainer tubes. PBMCs were isolated by Ficoll-Paque density-gradient centrifugation, with at least 6 million obtained per sample. Trizol reagent was used to extract total RNA from PBMCs, with at least 5.5 micrograms per sample. For every donor, flow cytometry on a PBMC aliquot measured the percentage of naive CD45RAhigh/CD27high T cells. Study-wide findings and limitations: Compared with the aged group, the long-lived group had more naive CD4+ T cells, fewer expanded clones and increased TCR diversity, a pattern suggesting age selection. As age increased, observed TCR beta diversity per million T cells dropped in a roughly linear way, and a significant reduction was already evident by age roughly 36. Because profiling used bulk unsorted PBMCs, naive and antigen-experienced compartments could not be compared conclusively. Estimates of total diversity based on one million sequenced T cells were considered lower bounds and underestimates. Observed TCR beta diversity correlated strongly with the percentage of naive T cells measured by flow cytometry. Because the CMV infection status of the donors was unknown, age-related changes in expanded clonotypes may potentially have been confounded.

This TCR derives from a woman in her 70s in good health. Sequencing was done on a sample of blood. The chain couples TRBV7-2 to TRBJ2-2, with 8 junctional bases fitting TRBD2. The CDR3 reads CASSLKTSGGPYTGELFF. The DNA sequence follows: TGTGCCAGCAGCCTAAAAACTAGCGGAGGGCCATACACCGGGGAGCTGTTTTTT.